What follows are 8 T cell receptor beta chains derived from one specimen sequenced in a study of low-dose radiotherapy and immunotherapy resistance in tumors. Gene-specific TRAV and TRBV primers were used for first-strand cDNA, covering alpha and beta chains. Amplification, which lasted 20 to 25 PCR cycles, used a constant-region primer and V-primer adapter to amplify TCRs. MiXCR was run by TCRdb on the reads, yielding one entry per CDR3 protein. Counted here are approximately 11,000 distinct CDR3 sequences, about 60% occurring once; the ten biggest clones make up over 9.5%. All receptors come from a human donor with advanced metastatic prostate, ovarian, gallbladder or colorectal cancer (not recorded which). This table probably holds off-target reads from a library built for another chain.

The rearrangement joins TRBV19 to TRBJ1-1; D is undetermined. V shed 10 bases and J shed 1 base, with 10 bases lying between them. This CDR3 is 12 amino acids long. Germline CDR1 reads LNHDA; CDR2 reads SQIVND (reference sequence). The CDR3 sequence: CAIHTSNTEAFF. For the CDR3, the DNA is TGTGCCATCCACACCTCGAACACTGAAGCTTTCTTT.

The genes are TRBV11-3 and TRBJ1-3, with TRBD1 as a possible D gene (5 bases). The CDR3 totals 18 residues. Germline loops: CDR1 SGHNT, CDR2 YENEEA. Trimming removed 5 bases at V and 0 bases at J, with 20 bases between. In DNA form, the CDR3 reads TGTGCCAGCAGCCTCACCGGGACCTTTATCAGCTCTGGAAACACCATATATTTT. Translating gives CASSLTGTFISSGNTIYF.

This chain links TRBV4-2 with TRBJ1-2; possibly TRBD1 for D (6 bases). There are 14 residues in the CDR3. Trimming took 0 bases from V and 8 from J, leaving 13 bases between them. Germline assignment: CDR1 LGHNA and CDR2 YNFKEQ. Here the CDR3 reads CASSQETGRGGYTF. Here the CDR3 DNA reads TGTGCCAGCAGCCAAGAGACAGGTCGAGGCGGCTACACCTTC.

V usage is TRBV3-1 and J usage is TRBJ2-1; 10 bases agree with TRBD2. The CDR3 covers 16 residues. Looked up from germline, CDR1 is LGHDT and CDR2 is YNNKEL (reference sequence). Trimming took 6 bases from V and 8 from J; bases not matched to a gene: 13. The chain's CDR3 is CASSPASGSKGHEQFF. The DNA of the CDR3 is TGTGCCAGCAGTCCAGCTAGCGGGAGCAAGGGTCATGAGCAGTTCTTC.

The chain joins TRBV18 to TRBJ1-1, with 9 bases matching TRBD1. Unmatched junction bases numbered 8, after V lost 6 bases and J lost 0 bases. The CDR3 consists of 16 residues. Per the germline V gene, CDR1 is KGHSH and CDR2 is LQKENI. CDR3 protein: CASSPGQGGMNTEAFF. In DNA form, the CDR3 reads TGTGCCAGCTCCCCGGGACAGGGTGGGATGAACACTGAAGCTTTCTTT.

The chain combines TRBV28 with TRBJ1-4; D is perhaps TRBD1 (6 bases). Germline assignment: CDR1 MDHEN and CDR2 SYDVKM. The CDR3 extends over 17 amino acids. V dropped 1 base and J dropped 2 bases, with 14 bases sitting between them. The CDR3 coding sequence is TGTGCCAGCAGTTTATCCTTAGATCAGGGGACTAATGAAAAACTGTTTTTT. Its translation: CASSLSLDQGTNEKLFF.

This clonotype was seen more than once but under ten times. This sequence joins TRBV6-2 or TRBV6-3 and TRBJ2-5; 9 bases map to TRBD2. J was trimmed by 5 bases and V by 0 bases; bases with no gene match: 10. Germline V gene data show CDR1 as MNHEY and CDR2 as SVGEGT. The CDR3 sequence is 17 residues long. DNA of the CDR3: TGTGCCAGCAGTTACTCCTCGTCTAGCGGGATCTTGGAGACCCAGTACTTC. This translates into CASSYSSSSGILETQYF.

The chain has TRBV19 and TRBJ1-2; D is unclear. CDR3 length: 15 amino acids. With 6 bases removed from V and 8 bases from J, the gap between germline ends came to 22 bases. Germline CDR1 LNHDA, CDR2 SQIVND (reference sequence). CDR3 bases: TGTGCCAGTAGGAACGAGGACGGCCTTACTAGGGGCTACACCTTC. Its translation: CASRNEDGLTRGYTF.